This T cell receptor (beta chain) was sequenced during a study of T cells in Graves' hyperthyroidism and ophthalmopathy. Template material for amplifying TCR beta CDR3 regions consisted of RNA transcripts. RT-PCR in the first round (using the HTBI primer set) targeted the TCR CDR3. TCRdb ran MiXCR on the multiplex PCR reads and lists one entry per CDR3 protein. The table has about 560,000 distinct CDR3 sequences, approximately 15% seen once. This sequence was found in a woman younger than 30 with Graves' hyperthyroidism. Sequenced input: blood.

CDR3 residues: CASSYSSSGISNQPQHF. The CDR3 bases are TGTGCCAGCAGTTACTCTTCATCGGGGATTAGCAATCAGCCCCAGCATTTT. The chain recombines TRBV6-6 with TRBJ1-5; the D is unclear. The CDR3 spans 17 residues. V was cut by 0 bases and J by 0 bases, with 12 bases left in between. Germline V gives CDR1 MNHNY, CDR2 SVGAGI (reference sequence).